The 3 T cell receptor beta chains presented below share a single source sample, sequenced in a study of human T cells and chemical hapten exposure. Each CDR3 protein is one row after TCRdb ran MiXCR on the RACE reads. This sample has tens of thousands of distinct CDR3 sequences, with about an eighth found just once. The time point: patch test 3, about 24 weeks after DPC sensitization. Treatment: therapeutic diphenylcyclopropenone sensitization with weekly scalp DPC. Source: whole blood, taken in connection with sensitization to the hapten diphenylcyclopropenone (DPC). The origin of the receptors is a woman in her forties or fifties with alopecia areata. Some clones in this sample may be carry-over from other donors' samples.

This clonotype was seen many times. CDR3 region: CASRTYRGRSF. CDR3 bases: TGTGCCAGCAGGACCTACAGGGGCCGGAGCTTC. The rearrangement uses TRBV21-1 and TRBJ2-4; the table's D call, TRBD1, has no DNA check behind it. TRBV21-1 is deemed a pseudogene. The CDR3 totals 11 residues.

This clonotype was found many times. The chain joins TRBV2 to TRBJ2-7; 7 bases fit TRBD1. Germline trimming cut 5 bases from V and 2 bases from J; bases unmatched to any gene: 6. Germline V gives CDR1 SNHLY, CDR2 FYNNEI. The CDR3 consists of 14 residues. The CDR3 sequence is CASSRTTGPYEQYF. The CDR3 DNA reads as TGTGCCAGCAGTCGAACGACAGGGCCCTACGAGCAGTACTTC.

This clonotype has just a few counts. The J gene is TRBJ1-3, the V gene TRBV30; D perhaps matches TRBD1 (5 bases). This CDR3 spans 14 amino acids. V shed 5 bases and J shed 0 bases, with 11 bases lying between them. Germline loops: CDR1 GTSNPN, CDR2 SVGIG (reference sequence). DNA of the CDR3: TGTGCCTGGCGTGACAGACTCTCTGGAAACACCATATATTTT. As protein: CAWRDRLSGNTIYF.